These T cell receptor beta chains were read from a single sample in a study of cytomegalovirus exposure and HLA in healthy donors. The assay was immunoSEQ multiplex PCR, and TCRdb's table has in-frame clones only and misses some. The sample holds 150,000 to 200,000 clones, roughly 79% seen once. Sequencing was done on a sample of PBMCs. The receptors shown here come from a woman between 45 and 65 years old in good health and CMV-seropositive. Each CDR3 is given with its conserved first and last residue. Fields, in order: V gene, CDR3 protein.

v_call: TRBV19
cdr3_aa: CASSTRQGRSLDTEAFF

v_call: TRBV13
cdr3_aa: CASSLGLENQPQHF

v_call: TRBV9
cdr3_aa: CASSGETRGIRGGYTF

v_call: TRBV5-1
cdr3_aa: CASSFTGGSTEAFF

v_call: TRBV6-5
cdr3_aa: CASRRTASSYNEQFF

v_call: TRBV28
cdr3_aa: CASTPRNQPQHF

v_call: TRBV5-4
cdr3_aa: CASSRVPSSNTDTQYF

v_call: TRBV5-1
cdr3_aa: CASSLGLAGGQETQYF

v_call: TRBV5-4
cdr3_aa: CASSLFSRGVNTDTQYF

v_call: TRBV5-1
cdr3_aa: CASSIVGGTEAFF

v_call: TRBV2
cdr3_aa: CASRKGLQGLYEQYF

v_call: TRBV18
cdr3_aa: CASHGGGNEQFF

v_call: TRBV19
cdr3_aa: CASSIVRGNSRNSPLHF

v_call: TRBV7-7
cdr3_aa: CASSLDPSQPQHF

v_call: TRBV11-2
cdr3_aa: CASSLRTSGGITDTQYF